This T cell receptor beta chain was profiled in a study of blood T cell repertoires in COVID-19. Study information: Sites in the United States, Italy and Spain provided acute and convalescent COVID-19 samples. T cells, B-cell-depleted T cells, or PBMCs provided the cDNA or gDNA that served as material.

The V gene's germline CDR1 is LGHNA and CDR2 YSLEER. CDR3 size: 13 residues. The germline V and J ends were trimmed by 4 bases and 6 bases, with 10 bases remaining between them. This clone was observed a single time. Original processing notes: Estimation of nucleated cell counts was performed using reference gene primer amplification. TCRdb's copy holds only in-frame clones and misses some; the assay was immunoSEQ multiplex PCR. V and J calls and clone size are given by that table; D and trimming were obtained from the DNA. The sample includes over 95,000 clones, about 88% of them seen just once. This chain uses TRBV4-3 with TRBJ1-5, with a weak D call TRBD1 (5 bases). This TCR was recovered from a woman aged 70 to 79 who had recovered from COVID-19. Specimen: peripheral blood. The CDR3 sequence is CASSPGLGQPQHF. The CDR3 nucleotides read TGCGCCAGCAGCCCAGGGTTGGGTCAGCCCCAGCATTTT.